The 21 T cell receptor beta chains below all came from one sample that was sequenced in a study of shared clonotypes between healthy human individuals. Data came from immunoSEQ multiplex PCR; TCRdb stores just in-frame clones and leaves some out. This sample has roughly 1 million clones, with around 78% found just once. The sequenced sample was memory CD4+ T cells from PBMCs. Subset reported: CD45RA-negative fraction. Every receptor here comes from a man between 18 and 29 years old in good health. Some clones in this sample may be carry-over from other donors' samples.

This clone was recorded once. The chain has TRBV9 and TRBJ2-5; D remains ambiguous. Germline-derived CDR1 and CDR2 are SGDLS and YYNGEE. CDR3 length: 13 residues. V gave up 1 base and J gave up 2 bases, with 6 bases separating them. The CDR3 nucleotides are TGTGCCAGCAGCGTAACCTCTCAAGAGACCCAGTACTTC. Protein product: CASSVTSQETQYF.

V usage is TRBV5-5 and J usage is TRBJ1-1, with no clear D. Trimming removed 3 bases from V and 5 bases from J, with 8 bases in between. The CDR3 runs 12 residues. Germline CDR1 SGHKS, CDR2 YYEKEE (reference sequence). CDR3 in amino acids: CASSSPLTEAFF. The CDR3, as DNA: TGTGCCAGCAGCTCCCCCCTAACTGAAGCTTTCTTT.

The V and J genes are TRBV6-1 and TRBJ2-5, with 7 bases lining up with TRBD1. V lost 6 bases to trimming and J lost 1 base; unmatched junction nucleotides: 5. Germline V gene data show CDR1 as MNHNS and CDR2 as SASEGT. The CDR3 totals 14 residues. CDR3 loop: CASRTGSGQETQYF. The CDR3 DNA sequence: TGTGCCAGCAGGACAGGGAGTGGCCAAGAGACCCAGTACTTC.

This clone occurred many times. The chain couples TRBV27 to TRBJ1-1; 8 bases are a match to TRBD1. The CDR3 has 16 amino acids. Germline CDR1 MNHEY, CDR2 SMNVEV (reference sequence). V shed 6 bases and J 4 bases; nucleotides not matched to a gene: 13. The CDR3, as DNA: TGTGCCAGCAGCTTAACCGGCGACAGGGGCAGCACTGAAGCTTTCTTT. Its translation is CASSLTGDRGSTEAFF.

The chain joins TRBV4-3 to TRBJ2-3, with TRBD2 identical over 12 bases. CDR3 size: 20 residues. Trimming cost V 0 bases and J 1 base; bases outside gene matches: 11. Per germline, CDR1 LGHNA and CDR2 YSLEER. CDR3 sequence reads: CASSQDVWLAGGIGTDTQYF. In DNA, the CDR3 is TGCGCCAGCAGCCAAGATGTTTGGCTAGCGGGAGGGATCGGCACAGATACGCAGTATTTT.

This chain uses TRBV18 with TRBJ2-1, with a possible D match to TRBD1 (5 bases). The CDR3 spans 16 residues. CDR1 and CDR2 (germline): KGHSH, LQKENI. Trimming pared 1 base from V and 3 bases from J, leaving 13 bases between. The CDR3 sequence: CASSPLKKGLYNEQFF. DNA of the CDR3: TGTGCCAGCTCACCACTTAAGAAGGGGCTCTACAATGAGCAGTTCTTC.

This clone was seen a single time. This sequence joins TRBV7-2 and TRBJ2-3, with D perhaps TRBD2 (5 bases). V lost 5 bases and J 5 bases, leaving 14 bases between the germline ends. Looked up from germline, CDR1 is SGHTA and CDR2 is FQGNSA. This CDR3 has 14 residues. The CDR3 region is CASSRRTVGDTQYF. The DNA for the CDR3 is TGTGCCAGCAGCCGGAGGACCGTCGGAGATACGCAGTATTTT. The full variable domain, with the rest looked up from reference TRBV7-2 and TRBJ2-3, is GAGVSQSPSNKVTEKGKDVELRCDPISGHTALYWYRQSLGQGLEFLIYFQGNSAPDKSGLPSDRFSAERTGGSVSTLTIQRTQQEDSAVYLCASSRRTVGDTQYFGPGTRLTVL.

The J gene is TRBJ2-1, the V gene TRBV9, with no clear D. The V end was cut by 2 bases, the J end by 7 bases, with 16 bases between. In germline, CDR1 is SGDLS, CDR2 YYNGEE. The length of the CDR3 is 15 residues. CDR3 residues: CASSVETSNLNEQFF. In DNA, the CDR3 is TGTGCCAGCAGCGTCGAGACTTCAAACTTAAATGAGCAGTTCTTC.

The chain uses TRBV4-3 and TRBJ2-7; perhaps TRBD1 as D (5 bases). V was shortened by 1 base and J by 3 bases, with 10 bases between the two germline ends. CDR3 size: 14 residues. Germline-derived CDR1 and CDR2 are LGHNA and YSLEER. The chain's CDR3 is CASSQGSGRYEQYF. Here the CDR3 DNA reads TGCGCCAGCAGCCAAGGGTCAGGGCGCTACGAGCAGTACTTC.

V usage is TRBV27 and J usage is TRBJ1-5; 8 bases match TRBD1. This CDR3 has 15 residues. Germline V gene data show CDR1 as MNHEY and CDR2 as SMNVEV (reference sequence). After removal of 2 bases from V and 7 bases from J, the junction contained 7 bases not matched to a gene. CDR3 loop: CASSLQGAVGQPQHF. The CDR3 DNA is TGTGCCAGCAGTTTACAGGGGGCGGTAGGCCAGCCCCAGCATTTT.

The chain uses TRBV4-2 and TRBJ2-3, with 9 bases matching TRBD2. CDR1 is LGHNA, CDR2 YNFKEQ, per germline. V lost 0 bases to trimming and J lost 3 bases; unmatched junction nucleotides: 10. The CDR3 is made up of 18 amino acids. CDR3 bases: TGTGCCAGCAGCCAAGATTCCCGTAGCGGGAGTTTGACAGATACGCAGTATTTT. Protein: CASSQDSRSGSLTDTQYF.

This chain connects TRBV4-2 to TRBJ2-5, with D possibly TRBD2 on 5 matching bases. CDR3 length: 16 amino acids. In germline, CDR1 is LGHNA, CDR2 YNFKEQ. The V end was cut by 2 bases, the J end by 2 bases, with 15 bases between. The DNA for the CDR3 is TGTGCCAGCAGCCAAACCCGGACTTCCCTTCAAGAGACCCAGTACTTC. It translates to CASSQTRTSLQETQYF.

The chain joins TRBV5-6 to TRBJ1-4, with D unclear. V was trimmed by 4 bases and J by 0 bases, leaving 13 bases between them. Germline CDR1 and CDR2: SGHDT and YYEEEE. CDR3 length: 16 residues. The CDR3 bases are TGTGCCAGCAGCCGATTCGTAACTGCAACTAATGAAAAACTGTTTTTT. Amino acids: CASSRFVTATNEKLFF.

The rearrangement uses TRBV29-1 and TRBJ1-3, with D hard to call. With 7 bases removed from V and 0 bases from J, the gap between germline ends came to 10 bases. CDR3 size: 13 residues. Germline V CDR1 and CDR2: SQVTM, ANQGSEA. CDR3 region: CSAGSRSGNTIYF. CDR3 bases: TGCAGCGCCGGGAGCCGCTCTGGAAACACCATATATTTT.

This clone was seen repeatedly, ten times or more. The gene calls are TRBV4-1 and TRBJ2-7, with D maybe TRBD1 (6 bases). Germline assignment: CDR1 MGHRA and CDR2 YSYEKL. This CDR3 spans 15 amino acids. The V and J ends lost 4 bases and 6 bases respectively, with 19 bases between them. CDR3 protein: CASSPLWDKAPEQYF. The CDR3 DNA reads TGCGCCAGCAGCCCGCTCTGGGACAAGGCTCCCGAGCAGTACTTC.

This chain joins TRBV27 and TRBJ1-6; D unclear. V lost 4 bases and J lost 7, with 14 bases in between. The CDR3 loop spans 15 amino acids. Germline lookup yields CDR1 MNHEY and CDR2 SMNVEV (reference sequence). The CDR3 DNA reads as TGTGCCAGCAGTTCCCCTAGGGTAGGGAATTCACCCCTCCACTTT. Protein sequence: CASSSPRVGNSPLHF.

This chain joins TRBV1 and TRBJ1-4. TRBV1 is flagged as a pseudogene. The CDR3 has 17 amino acids. The CDR3, as DNA: TGCACCAGCAGCCAAGATGGTGGGAGTAGCCTGGATGAAAAACTGTTTTTT. Its protein is CTSSQDGGSSLDEKLFF.

The rearrangement uses TRBV7-2 and TRBJ1-5; unclear D gene. The CDR3 loop spans 14 amino acids. The germline CDR1 and CDR2 sequences are SGHTA and FQGNSA. Deletions cut 3 bases from V and 5 bases from J, with 11 bases between. CDR3 sequence: CASSFTGRDQPQHF. The CDR3 DNA is TGTGCCAGCAGCTTTACCGGACGGGATCAGCCCCAGCATTTT. The whole variable domain, filled in from reference TRBV7-2 and TRBJ1-5, reads GAGVSQSPSNKVTEKGKDVELRCDPISGHTALYWYRQSLGQGLEFLIYFQGNSAPDKSGLPSDRFSAERTGGSVSTLTIQRTQQEDSAVYLCASSFTGRDQPQHFGDGTRLSIL.

The chain recombines TRBV6-5 with TRBJ1-2; the D is unclear. V lost 2 bases and J lost 1, with 14 bases in between. The CDR3 runs to 16 residues. Germline loops: CDR1 MNHEY, CDR2 SVGAGI. The CDR3 spells CASSYLGRTGNYGYTF. The CDR3 DNA reads as TGTGCCAGCAGTTACCTAGGGCGGACGGGTAACTATGGCTACACCTTC.

The V and J genes are TRBV28 and TRBJ1-5, with D maybe TRBD1 (5 bases). The CDR3 is 13 residues long. Germline V CDR1 and CDR2: MDHEN, SYDVKM. Trimming pared 8 bases from V and 4 bases from J, leaving 12 bases between. In nucleotides, the CDR3 is TGTGCCAGCCTTTCTGGGGGGAATCAGCCCCAGCATTTT. Translating it yields CASLSGGNQPQHF.

The CDR3 is CASSQRGTYEQYF. CDR3 in DNA: TGCGCCAGCAGTCAGAGGGGGACCTACGAGCAGTACTTC. This chain uses TRBV23-1 with TRBJ2-7, with D perhaps matching TRBD1 (6 bases). TRBV23-1 is sorted into the ORF group, with uncertain function. The CDR3 consists of 13 residues. V shed 3 bases and J shed 2 bases, with 8 bases lying between them.